This T cell receptor beta chain was recorded in a study of blood T cell dynamics during melanoma immunotherapy. The time point was: week 3, after first cycle of checkpoint inhibitor. The repertoire was sequenced with immunoSEQ multiplex PCR; TCRdb's copy has only in-frame clones and lacks some. This repertoire shows 15,000 or so clones, about 83% found once; its top ten account for 7.8%. Germline-derived CDR1 and CDR2 are KGHSH and LQKENI. CDR3 size: 15 residues. The trim removed 4 bases at V and 5 bases at J, leaving 9 bases unmatched. This TCR derives from a human donor with melanoma. V and J are TRBV18 and TRBJ2-5; 8 positions match TRBD1. The sequencing used blood, collected from a patient treated with checkpoint blockade. CDR3 nucleotide sequence: TGTGCCAGCTCACTGGACAGGGCTGGGAGGGAGACCCAGTACTTC. This gives the protein CASSLDRAGRETQYF.